This T cell receptor (beta chain) stems from a study of memory CD4+ T cells and cytomegalovirus serostatus. Looking at the study overall: Healthy Belgian adult donors included several CMV-positive and around 25 CMV-negative people.

Regarding this clone: Its antigen remains unknown.

The assay was immunoSEQ multiplex PCR, and TCRdb's table has in-frame clones only and misses some. The sample shows about 61,000 clones, around three quarters of them seen only once. Notes on the study in general: Suggested: most of the CMV-linked TCR signature lies in CD4+ memory cells.

Single viable CD3+CD4+CD8-CD45RO+ cells were sorted as the memory CD4+ T cells. CMV serostatus came from serum IgG against pp150, pp28, p38, p52. Trimming cost V 5 bases and J 6 bases, with 5 bases left between them. The CDR3 has 12 amino acids. Germline V gene lookup returns CDR1 SGHTA and CDR2 FQGNSA. This chain joins TRBV7-2 and TRBJ1-6; D ambiguous. This TCR derives from an adult in good health and CMV-seronegative. Some clones in this sample may be carry-over from other donors' samples. Material for sequencing was memory CD4+ T cells from blood. The CDR3: CASSRINSPLHF. CDR3 coding DNA: TGTGCCAGCAGCCGAATTAATTCACCCCTCCACTTT.